This TCR beta chain was captured by sequencing in a study of response to subunit inactivated influenza vaccine (dated by TCRdb to about 2018). Study-level background: The study used deep quantitative T cell receptor repertoire profiling to track responses to a trivalent subunit inactivated influenza vaccine.

Relative to germline, V is 6 bases shorter and J is 0 bases shorter, with 15 bases between their ends. Measured from the cysteine to the phenylalanine, the CDR3 is 16 residues long. Just the 48-base CDR3 DNA is kept, in frame starting at base 1. The germline V gene (reference sequence) specifies LNHDA as CDR1 and SQIVND as CDR2. Library preparation used RT-PCR. The sample was run on an Illumina HiSeq 2500. TCRdb itself trimmed the public reads at Q25 with fastp, ran MiXCR and retained productive beta chains. Identical CDR3 protein sequences are pooled into one entry, listed with their most common genes and DNA. The table for this sample lists some 600,000 distinct CDR3 sequences; approximately 15% of them were counted only once. The ten biggest clones cover 7.5% to 8% of the sample. In the case of this clonotype: Its antigen remains undetermined. Per-nucleotide qualities are absent, and no much larger clonotype sits a single base away.

The study at large found these results: According to the authors, only a limited number of new T cells may be recruited by each seasonal influenza vaccination.

This sequence uses TRBV19 and TRBJ1-5, with a tentative D gene TRBD1 over 6 matching bases. The sample here was PBMCs from blood, taken about 14 days before vaccination. The TCR comes from a man aged 50 or older who received an inactivated influenza vaccine. Donor details come from another sample of the same person, matched by shared clones. The bases read TGTGCCAGTAGACAAGACAGGTATTATAGCAATCAGCCCCAGCATTTT. This encodes CASRQDRYYSNQPQHF.